This entry features one TCR beta chain sequence. Its specific antigen is unknown. Qualities for individual bases were not recorded, and no much larger clone is one base off. The data were obtained in a study of shared clonotypes between healthy human individuals (dated by TCRdb to the early 2020s). Turning to the overall study: A couple of women and a few men aged 18 to 49 years were included in the cohort. For each donor, CD4 naive and CD4 memory were each given three plates, CD8 naive was given two plates, and CD8 memory was given one plate. To estimate repertoire size and how much clonotype sharing occurs between individuals, the study deeply sequenced the blood TCR repertoires of five or six healthy adults. To increase sequencing depth and limit assay-specific biases, TCR repertoire library preparation and sequencing were carried out by different laboratories using diverse techniques. Leukapheresis yielded between about 0.85 and 10 billion PBMCs per donor. The paper's findings and limits, for the study overall: Pairwise subsampling indicated that sequencing depth was expected to affect the degree of clonotype sharing among donors. Even with the large sequencing depth, rarefaction of the sorted-subset datasets indicated that sequencing was incomplete. The genetic and exposure-history diversity represented was limited by the small number of donors. Larger estimated clonotype richness was generally found for naive subsets than for memory subsets. Only blood was sampled, and tissue TCR repertoires likely differ from those in blood. Higher generation probabilities were observed for clonotypes shared by all four sorted-subset donors than for non-shared clonotypes. Sharing across a handful of donors was observed for around 4.8% of naive CD4, under 4% of naive CD8, 2% to 2.5% of memory CD4, and around 0.42% of memory CD8 clonotypes.

From its cysteine to its phenylalanine, the CDR3 spans 16 amino acids. Solely the CDR3 DNA is kept, with 48 bases framed from the first base. Germline trimming amounts to 3 bases on V and 2 bases on J, with 7 as the count of junction bases outside the gene matches. CDR1 and CDR2 are drawn from the germline V gene: KGHSH, LQKENI. Using the deep immunoSEQ assay, TCR CDR3 regions were amplified from genomic DNA by multiplex PCR. Extracted genomic DNA from each cell subset was spread evenly across all wells of several immunoSEQ 96-well plates, with each plate serving as a replicate. Each replicate PCR for sorted subsets received around 200 ng genomic DNA, equal to about 30,000 T cell genomes. Purified libraries were measured with a Qubit 3.0 fluorometer, size-checked on a Bioanalyzer 2100, and measured again with the KAPA Library Quantification kit. A separate single-read 150-cycle Illumina NextSeq 550 flow cell was used to sequence each immunoSEQ 96-well plate. The source study handled its data this way. Because the immunoSEQ output held only junctional sequences and lacked quality scores, the filtering could not match the filtering applied to full-length reads. Sequences were annotated with PyIR, a Python wrapper for IgBLAST v1.9, using IMGT germline references to assign V/J genes and CDR3. Reads were removed for weak V/J assignments (E-value above 1e-6), missing CDR3, stop codons, out-of-frame junctions, or ambiguous translated residues. V3J clonotypes were defined as sequences sharing the same inferred V gene, J gene, and CDR3 amino acid sequence. Percentage overlap between repertoires was calculated by dividing the number of shared unique clonotypes by the size of the smaller repertoire. Repertoire richness was assessed with RTK rarefaction, the Chao1 estimator, and Recon v2.1 estimates of unobserved clonotypes. Generation probabilities for all TCRbeta clonotypes obtained by the gDNA method from a handful of donors were computed using OLGA. TCRdb holds this immuneACCESS table with in-frame rearrangements only. Some clones are missing; in checked studies, unresolved V genes explain under half, and the rest has no known cause. The V and J calls and clone size come from that table; D and trimming were worked out from the DNA. The sample table records hundreds of thousands of clones; about 92% of these occur just once. The ten largest clones represent approximately 25% of the sample.

CD8 naive samples were CD45RO-negative cells positively selected for CCR7, giving a CD45RA+CCR7+ population that excluded TemRA cells. Donors were healthy HIV-negative adults with no recently reported acute infections or vaccinations. All donors were Caucasian adults living in Nashville, Tennessee, USA. After blood collection by leukapheresis, PBMCs were isolated using Ficoll-Histopaque density gradient centrifugation and then cryopreserved in the vapor phase of liquid nitrogen. Analytical flow cytometry was used to check the purity and quantity of every magnetically sorted T cell population. Genomic DNA was isolated from every sorted fraction and measured by UV absorbance on a Nanodrop 2000c.

The specimen sequenced was naive CD8+ T cells sorted from blood. The cell subset or site label here, explained by the study, means: CD45RA+CCR7+. This sequence originates from a man aged 30 to 39 in good health. The chain is assembled from TRBV18 and TRBJ1-5, and TRBD1 matches 7 of the central bases. The sequence in DNA is TGTGCCAGCTCACCCGAACAGGGGAGGCGCAATCAGCCCCAGCATTTT. Protein translation: CASSPEQGRRNQPQHF.